This TCR beta chain was recovered during a study of blood T cell repertoires in COVID-19. Study as a whole: Nucleic acid was either cDNA or gDNA, and it came from T cells, B-cell-depleted T cells, or PBMCs.

The participants were between about 18 and 95 years old and came from roughly 24 US areas. Cohorts were based on clinical histories the participants reported. There are 15 residues in the CDR3. Trimming removed 2 bases from V and 7 bases from J, with 16 bases in between. Germline V lookup: CDR1 MNHEY, CDR2 SVGAGI. In the authors' workflow: Nucleated cell number was recorded as an estimate derived from reference gene primer amplification. Profiled with immunoSEQ multiplex PCR; TCRdb holds only in-frame clones, not every one. V and J calls and clone size follow that table, whereas D and trimming were derived from the DNA. The sample shows some 270,000 clones, 70% to 90% of them seen only once.

The clonotype originates from a woman in her forties or fifties who had been exposed to COVID-19. The rearrangement uses TRBV6-5 and TRBJ2-3, with D perhaps matching TRBD2 (6 bases). Sequencing was done on a sample of PBMCs or T cells enriched from blood (not recorded which). The DNA of the CDR3 is TGTGCCAGCAGTTACGGTCTGGGGGGTCCCAATACGCAGTATTTT. Translated: CASSYGLGGPNTQYF.